The table lists the clone carrying this TCR beta chain with a count of one. What it recognizes is unknown. These data are taken from a study of CD8+CD57+ T cells in acquired aplastic anemia. At the level of the study: On average, sorted CD4+ and CD8+ cells gave approximately 3 ug of DNA.

The germline V gene encodes CDR1 LNHDA and CDR2 SQIVND (reference sequence). There are 18 residues in the CDR3. V was clipped by 5 bases and J by 1 base; unmatched bases: 13. General study results and limits: CD8+ Simpson's diversity did not differ significantly between patients and controls.

Sequencing was done on patients that had shown CD8+CD57+ cell expansion by flow cytometry. Severe acquired aplastic anemia affected all patients. Patients were treatment-naive when blood was sampled. The template used for profiling TCR beta VDJ and CDR3 was genomic DNA. TCRdb analysed the reads with MiXCR anew, one entry per CDR3 protein. The sample gives 250,000 to 350,000 distinct CDR3 sequences, roughly 61% of which show up once; roughly 1.2% is in the top ten. Material for sequencing was sorted CD4+, CD8+, or CD8+CD57+ T cells (not recorded which) from PBMCs. This clonotype originated in a human donor with aplastic anemia. V gene TRBV19 combines with J gene TRBJ2-7; 11 bases agree with TRBD2. As DNA, the CDR3 is TGTGCCAGTAGTCACCGACAGGGACTAGCGGACAAATCCTACGAGCAGTACTTC. It codes for CASSHRQGLADKSYEQYF.